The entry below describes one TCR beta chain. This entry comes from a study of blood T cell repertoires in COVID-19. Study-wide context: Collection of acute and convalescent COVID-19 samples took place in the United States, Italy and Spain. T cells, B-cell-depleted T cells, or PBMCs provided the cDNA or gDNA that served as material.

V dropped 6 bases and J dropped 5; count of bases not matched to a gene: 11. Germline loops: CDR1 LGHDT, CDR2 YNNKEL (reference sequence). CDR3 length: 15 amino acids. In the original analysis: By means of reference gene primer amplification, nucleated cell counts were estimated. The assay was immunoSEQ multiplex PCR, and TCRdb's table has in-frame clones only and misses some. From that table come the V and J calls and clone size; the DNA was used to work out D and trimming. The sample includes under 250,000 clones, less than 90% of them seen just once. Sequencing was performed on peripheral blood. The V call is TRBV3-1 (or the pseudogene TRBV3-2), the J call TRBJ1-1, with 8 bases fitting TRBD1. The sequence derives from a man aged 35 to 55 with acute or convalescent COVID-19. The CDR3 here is CASSPGGSLGTEAFF. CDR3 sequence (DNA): TGTGCCAGCAGTCCAGGGGGCAGCTTGGGGACTGAAGCTTTCTTT.